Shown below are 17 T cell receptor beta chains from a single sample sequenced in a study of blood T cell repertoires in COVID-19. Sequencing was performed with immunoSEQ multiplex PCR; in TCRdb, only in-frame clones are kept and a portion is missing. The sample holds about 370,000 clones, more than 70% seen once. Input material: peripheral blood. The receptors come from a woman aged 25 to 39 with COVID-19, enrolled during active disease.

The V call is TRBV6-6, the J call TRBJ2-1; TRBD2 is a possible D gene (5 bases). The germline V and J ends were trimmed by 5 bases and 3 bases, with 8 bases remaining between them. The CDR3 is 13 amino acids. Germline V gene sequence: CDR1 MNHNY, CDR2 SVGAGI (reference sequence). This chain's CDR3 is CASSPGLYNEQFF. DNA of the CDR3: TGTGCCAGCAGTCCAGGACTCTACAATGAGCAGTTCTTC.

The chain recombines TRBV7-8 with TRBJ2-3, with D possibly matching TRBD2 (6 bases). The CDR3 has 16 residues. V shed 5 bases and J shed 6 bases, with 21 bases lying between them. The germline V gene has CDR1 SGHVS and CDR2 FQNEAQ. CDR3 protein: CASSLWAVSGVDTQYF. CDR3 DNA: TGTGCCAGCAGCCTATGGGCGGTTAGCGGTGTGGATACGCAGTATTTT.

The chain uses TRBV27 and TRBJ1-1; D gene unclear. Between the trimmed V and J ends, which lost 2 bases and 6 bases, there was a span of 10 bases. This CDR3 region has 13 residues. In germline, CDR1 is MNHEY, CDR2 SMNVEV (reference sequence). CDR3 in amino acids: CASSLQDRAEAFF. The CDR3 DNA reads TGTGCCAGCAGTTTACAAGATCGGGCTGAAGCTTTCTTT.

This chain's CDR3 is CASRQGKYGYTF. CDR3 DNA: TGTGCCAGCAGACAGGGAAAATATGGCTACACCTTC. The chain joins TRBV28 to TRBJ1-2, with D possibly being TRBD1 (6 bases). V lost 6 bases and J lost 5, with 10 bases in between. Germline assignment: CDR1 MDHEN and CDR2 SYDVKM. CDR3 length equals 12 residues.

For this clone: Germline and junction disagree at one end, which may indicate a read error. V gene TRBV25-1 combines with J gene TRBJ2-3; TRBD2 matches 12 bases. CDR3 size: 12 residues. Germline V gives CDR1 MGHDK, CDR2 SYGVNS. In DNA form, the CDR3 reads TGTGCCAGCAGTGAACTAGCGGGGGGGCTAAGTTTT. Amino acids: CASSELAGGLSF.

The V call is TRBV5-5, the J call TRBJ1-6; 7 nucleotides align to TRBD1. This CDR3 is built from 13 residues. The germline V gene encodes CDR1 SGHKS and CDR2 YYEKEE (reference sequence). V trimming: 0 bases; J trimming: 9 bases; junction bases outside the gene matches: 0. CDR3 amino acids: CASSLGTGSPLHF. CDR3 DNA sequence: TGTGCCAGCAGCTTGGGGACAGGTTCACCCCTCCACTTT.

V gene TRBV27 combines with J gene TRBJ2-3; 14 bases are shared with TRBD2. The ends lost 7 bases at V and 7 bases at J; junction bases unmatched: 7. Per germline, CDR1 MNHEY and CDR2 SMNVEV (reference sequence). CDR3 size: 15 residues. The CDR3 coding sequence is TGTGCCAGCATTATGACTAGCGGGGGGGCATATACGCAGTATTTT. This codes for CASIMTSGGAYTQYF.

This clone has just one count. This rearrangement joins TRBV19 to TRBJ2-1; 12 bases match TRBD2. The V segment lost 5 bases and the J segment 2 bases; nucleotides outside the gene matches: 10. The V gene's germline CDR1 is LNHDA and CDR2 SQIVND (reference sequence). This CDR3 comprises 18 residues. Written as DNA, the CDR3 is TGTGCCAGTAGTGCGTCCCGACTAGCGGGAGAAACCTACAATGAGCAGTTCTTC. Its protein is CASSASRLAGETYNEQFF. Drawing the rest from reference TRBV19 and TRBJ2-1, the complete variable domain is DGGITQSPKYLFRKEGQNVTLSCEQNLNHDAMYWYRQDPGQGLRLIYYSQIVNDFQKGDIAEGYSVSREKKESFPLTVTSAQKNPTAFYLCASSASRLAGETYNEQFFGPGTRLTVL.

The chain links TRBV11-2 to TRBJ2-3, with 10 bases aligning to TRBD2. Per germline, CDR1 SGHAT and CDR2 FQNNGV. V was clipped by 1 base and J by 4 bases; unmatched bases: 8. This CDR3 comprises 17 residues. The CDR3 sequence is CASSLGPSGGSADTQYF. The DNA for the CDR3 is TGTGCCAGCAGCTTAGGGCCTAGCGGGGGAAGCGCAGATACGCAGTATTTT.

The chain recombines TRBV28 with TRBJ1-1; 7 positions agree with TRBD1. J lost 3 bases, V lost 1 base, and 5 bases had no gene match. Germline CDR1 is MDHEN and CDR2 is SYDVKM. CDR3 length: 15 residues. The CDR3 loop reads CASSLLQGRYTEAFF. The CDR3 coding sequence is TGTGCCAGCAGTTTATTACAGGGGCGATACACTGAAGCTTTCTTT.

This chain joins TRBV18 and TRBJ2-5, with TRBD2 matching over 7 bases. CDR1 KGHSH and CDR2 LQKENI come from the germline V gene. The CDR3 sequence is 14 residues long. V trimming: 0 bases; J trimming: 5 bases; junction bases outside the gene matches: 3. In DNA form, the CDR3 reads TGTGCCAGCTCACCACCGTCTAGCGGCGAGACCCAGTACTTC. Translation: CASSPPSSGETQYF.

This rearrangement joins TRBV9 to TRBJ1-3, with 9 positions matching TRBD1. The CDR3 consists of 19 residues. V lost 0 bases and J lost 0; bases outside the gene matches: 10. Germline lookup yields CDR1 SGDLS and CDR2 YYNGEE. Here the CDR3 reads CASSVELDRGLISGNTIYF. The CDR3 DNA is TGTGCCAGCAGCGTAGAGTTGGACAGGGGCCTTATCTCTGGAAACACCATATATTTT.

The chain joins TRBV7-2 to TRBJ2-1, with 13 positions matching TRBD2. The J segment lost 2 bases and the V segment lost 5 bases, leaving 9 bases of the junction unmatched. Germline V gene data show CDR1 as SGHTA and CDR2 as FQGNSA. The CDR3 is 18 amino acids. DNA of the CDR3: TGTGCCAGCAGCCAGCGGACTAGCGGGAGTGCGACCTACAATGAGCAGTTCTTC. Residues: CASSQRTSGSATYNEQFF.

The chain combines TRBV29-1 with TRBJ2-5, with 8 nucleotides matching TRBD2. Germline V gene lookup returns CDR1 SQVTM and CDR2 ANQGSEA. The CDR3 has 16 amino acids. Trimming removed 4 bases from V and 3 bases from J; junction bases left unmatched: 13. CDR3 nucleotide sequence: TGCAGCGTTGTCGGGGCGGGGGGCCATTTAGAAGAGACCCAGTACTTC. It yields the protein CSVVGAGGHLEETQYF.

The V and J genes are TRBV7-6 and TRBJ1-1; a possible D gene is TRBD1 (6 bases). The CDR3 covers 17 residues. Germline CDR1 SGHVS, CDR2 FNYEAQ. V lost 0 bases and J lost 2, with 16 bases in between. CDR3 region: CASSLAPPDRQNTEAFF. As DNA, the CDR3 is TGTGCCAGCAGCTTAGCTCCACCTGACAGGCAAAACACTGAAGCTTTCTTT.

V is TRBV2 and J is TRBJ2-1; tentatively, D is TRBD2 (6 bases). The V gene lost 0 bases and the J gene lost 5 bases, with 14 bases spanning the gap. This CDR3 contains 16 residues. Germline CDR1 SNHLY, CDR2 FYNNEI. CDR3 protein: CASSEAPRLVHNEQFF. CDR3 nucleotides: TGTGCCAGCAGTGAAGCGCCTCGACTAGTCCACAATGAGCAGTTCTTC.

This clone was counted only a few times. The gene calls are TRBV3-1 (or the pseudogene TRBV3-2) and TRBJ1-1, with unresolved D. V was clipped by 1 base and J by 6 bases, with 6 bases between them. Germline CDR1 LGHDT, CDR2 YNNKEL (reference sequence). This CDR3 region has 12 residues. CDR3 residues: CASSQAVSEAFF. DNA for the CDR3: TGTGCCAGCAGCCAAGCAGTATCTGAAGCTTTCTTT.